This T cell receptor (beta chain) comes out of a study of shared clonotypes between healthy human individuals. Sorted subsets were amplified in replicate PCRs using 150 to 250 ng DNA, 30,000 to 35,000 T cell genomes. Sequencing was performed with immunoSEQ multiplex PCR; in TCRdb, only in-frame clones are kept and a portion is missing. The table lists 2,500,000 or so clones, about 92% of them singletons. This clonotype was sampled from a man between 18 and 35 years old in good health. The material sequenced was naive CD4+ T cells sorted from blood. Regarding subset: CD45RA+ positively selected.

CDR3 amino acids: CASRTEFYGYTF. Written as DNA, the CDR3 is TGTGCCAGCAGGACCGAGTTTTATGGCTACACCTTC. The genes are TRBV9 and TRBJ1-2; D is unclear. V was shortened by 5 bases and J by 5 bases, with 10 bases between the two germline ends. Germline V gives CDR1 SGDLS, CDR2 YYNGEE. The CDR3 covers 12 residues.